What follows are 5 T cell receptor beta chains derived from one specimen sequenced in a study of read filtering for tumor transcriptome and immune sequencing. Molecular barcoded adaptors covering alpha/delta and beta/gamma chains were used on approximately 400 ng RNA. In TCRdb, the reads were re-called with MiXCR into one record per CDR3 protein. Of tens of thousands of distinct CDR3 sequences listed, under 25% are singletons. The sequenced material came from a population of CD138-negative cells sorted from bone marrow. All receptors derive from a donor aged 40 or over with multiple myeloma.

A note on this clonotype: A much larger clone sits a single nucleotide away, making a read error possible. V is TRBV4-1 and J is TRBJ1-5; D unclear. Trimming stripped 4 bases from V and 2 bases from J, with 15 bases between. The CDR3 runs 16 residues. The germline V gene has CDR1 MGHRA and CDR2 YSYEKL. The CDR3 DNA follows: TGCGCCAGCAGCCTCGGGTGGGCGGCAGGCAATCAGCCCCAGCATTTT. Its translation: CASSLGWAAGNQPQHF.

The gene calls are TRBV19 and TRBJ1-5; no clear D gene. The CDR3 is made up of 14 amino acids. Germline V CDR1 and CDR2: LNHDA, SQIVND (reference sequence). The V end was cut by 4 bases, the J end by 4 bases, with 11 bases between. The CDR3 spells CASSRIESNQPQHF. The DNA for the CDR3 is TGTGCCAGTAGTAGGATCGAAAGTAATCAGCCCCAGCATTTT.

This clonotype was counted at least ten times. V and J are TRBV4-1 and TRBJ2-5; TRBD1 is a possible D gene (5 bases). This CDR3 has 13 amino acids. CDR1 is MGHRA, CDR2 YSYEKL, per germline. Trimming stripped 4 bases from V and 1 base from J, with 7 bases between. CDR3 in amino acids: CASSRGPQETQYF. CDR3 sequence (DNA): TGCGCCAGCAGCCGGGGCCCCCAAGAGACCCAGTACTTC.

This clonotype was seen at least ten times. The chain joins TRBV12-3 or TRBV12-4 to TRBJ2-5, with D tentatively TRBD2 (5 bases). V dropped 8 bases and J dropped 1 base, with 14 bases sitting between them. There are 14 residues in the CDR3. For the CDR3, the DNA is TGTGCCAGCCGTTCCGGGGAACTCCAAGAGACCCAGTACTTC. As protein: CASRSGELQETQYF.

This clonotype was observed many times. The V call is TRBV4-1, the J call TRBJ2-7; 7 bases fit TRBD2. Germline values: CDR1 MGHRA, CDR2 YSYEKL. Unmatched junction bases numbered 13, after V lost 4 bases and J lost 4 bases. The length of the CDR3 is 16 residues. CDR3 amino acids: CASSREGTPGKYEQYF. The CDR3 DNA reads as TGCGCCAGCAGCCGGGAGGGAACGCCCGGTAAATACGAGCAGTACTTC.